A selection of T cell receptor beta chains follows, all from one sample in a study of PD-1 blockade in classical Hodgkin lymphoma. The protocol was immunoSEQ multiplex PCR, while the TCRdb copy is restricted to in-frame clones and leaves out a portion. The table shows 40,000 to 50,000 clones, with approximately 80% occurring only once. Sequenced material: peripheral blood mononuclear cells (PBMCs), taken at baseline. All receptors derive from a human donor with classical Hodgkin lymphoma. Each CDR3 is given with its conserved first and last residue. D genes are given only for firm matches. Size tells how often a clone was seen (once, few, many) or the class of an expanded clone, and some rows leave it out.

.	TRBV6-5	.	TRBJ1-2	CASSYRAAGNYGYTF	TGTGCCAGCAGTTACAGGGCGGCAGGGAACTATGGCTACACCTTC
.	TRBV25-1	once	TRBJ1-2	CASSVGPGGIRGYTF	TGTGCCAGCAGTGTAGGCCCCGGGGGTATCCGTGGCTACACCTTC
TRBD1	TRBV10-1	.	TRBJ1-1	CASRAGGSVTEAFF	TGCGCCAGCAGGGCAGGGGGGTCCGTCACTGAAGCTTTCTTT
.	TRBV7-9	.	TRBJ2-5	CASSLVGGWETQYF	TGTGCCAGCAGCTTAGTTGGGGGCTGGGAGACCCAGTACTTC
TRBD1	TRBV29-1	.	TRBJ1-2	CSVGDRQGTFLYGYTF	TGCAGCGTAGGAGATCGACAGGGAACCTTTCTCTATGGCTACACCTTC
.	TRBV7-9	.	TRBJ1-2	CASSQGPTVGRYTF	TGTGCCAGCAGCCAGGGACCGACTGTGGGTCGCTACACCTTC
.	TRBV6-5	.	TRBJ1-4	CASSPTVTNEKLFF	TGTGCCAGCAGCCCGACGGTAACTAATGAAAAACTGTTTTTT
.	TRBV29-1	.	TRBJ2-7	CSVEGPLGANYEQYF	TGCAGCGTTGAAGGCCCCTTGGGGGCCAACTACGAGCAGTACTTC
.	TRBV5-1	.	TRBJ2-7	CASSGALPGDEQYF	TGCGCCAGCAGCGGGGCGTTACCCGGCGACGAGCAGTACTTC
TRBD1	TRBV7-2	.	TRBJ2-7	CASSLRPTGGYDEQYF	TGTGCCAGCAGCTTGAGACCGACAGGGGGTTACGACGAGCAGTACTTC
TRBD1	TRBV27	.	TRBJ2-7	CASSLKVTGGYEQYF	TGTGCCAGCAGTTTAAAAGTGACAGGGGGCTACGAGCAGTACTTC
.	TRBV7-8	few	TRBJ2-7	CASGTREQYF	TGTGCCAGTGGGACGCGGGAGCAGTACTTC
TRBD1	TRBV9	.	TRBJ1-4	CASSIRTGEGEKLFF	TGTGCCAGCAGCATACGGACAGGGGAGGGAGAAAAACTGTTTTTT
.	TRBV20-1	medium-sized	TRBJ2-7	CSAKLGEQYF	TGCAGTGCTAAACTTGGCGAGCAGTACTTC
.	TRBV7-2	once	TRBJ1-2	CASRGSPQGSDYGYTF	TGTGCCAGCAGGGGATCCCCCCAGGGTTCTGACTATGGCTACACCTTC
.	TRBV30	.	TRBJ1-2	CAWTLPGRAGYTF	TGTGCCTGGACTCTCCCCGGAAGGGCTGGCTACACCTTC
TRBD1	TRBV12-5	few	TRBJ2-3	CASGYGQAADTQYF	TGTGCTAGTGGTTACGGACAGGCCGCAGATACGCAGTATTTT
TRBD2	TRBV27	.	TRBJ2-5	CASSPGLAGTQETQYF	TGTGCCAGCAGCCCGGGACTAGCGGGAACACAAGAGACCCAGTACTTC
.	TRBV7-9	.	TRBJ1-4	CASSLVPATNEKLFF	TGTGCCAGCAGCTTAGTACCGGCAACTAATGAAAAACTGTTTTTT
.	TRBV15	.	TRBJ2-7	CATSRFRGLAYGQYF	TGTGCCACCAGCAGATTCAGGGGTTTAGCCTACGGGCAGTACTTC